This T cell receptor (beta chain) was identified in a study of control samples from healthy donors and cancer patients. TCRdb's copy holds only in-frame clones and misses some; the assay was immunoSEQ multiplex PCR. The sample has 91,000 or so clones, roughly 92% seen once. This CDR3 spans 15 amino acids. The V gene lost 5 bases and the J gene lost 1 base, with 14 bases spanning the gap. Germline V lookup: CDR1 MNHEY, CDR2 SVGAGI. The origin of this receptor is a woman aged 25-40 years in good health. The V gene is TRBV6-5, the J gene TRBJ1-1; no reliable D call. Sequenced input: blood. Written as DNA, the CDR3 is TGTGCCAGCAGTATTAAATTTACGGCGAACACTGAAGCTTTCTTT. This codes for CASSIKFTANTEAFF.